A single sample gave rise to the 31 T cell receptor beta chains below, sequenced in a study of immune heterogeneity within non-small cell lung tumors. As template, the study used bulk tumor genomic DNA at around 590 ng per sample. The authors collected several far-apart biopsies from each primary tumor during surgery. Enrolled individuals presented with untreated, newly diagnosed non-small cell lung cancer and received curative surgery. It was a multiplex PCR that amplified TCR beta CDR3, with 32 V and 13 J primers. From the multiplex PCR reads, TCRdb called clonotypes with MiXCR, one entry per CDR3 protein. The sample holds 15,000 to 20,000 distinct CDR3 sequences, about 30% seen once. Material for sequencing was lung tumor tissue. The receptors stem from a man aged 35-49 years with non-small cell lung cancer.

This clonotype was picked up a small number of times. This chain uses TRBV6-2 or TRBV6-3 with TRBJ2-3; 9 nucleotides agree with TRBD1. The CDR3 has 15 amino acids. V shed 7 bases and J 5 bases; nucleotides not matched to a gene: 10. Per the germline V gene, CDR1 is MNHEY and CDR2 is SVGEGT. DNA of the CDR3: TGTGCCAGCAAGCGACAGGGGGTCCGCGGAGATACGCAGTATTTT. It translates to CASKRQGVRGDTQYF.

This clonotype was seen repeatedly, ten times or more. The CDR3 reads CASRLSDTQYF. CDR3 DNA: TGCGCTAGCAGGTTATCAGATACGCAGTATTTT. J is TRBJ2-3 and V is TRBV29-1; TRBD2 is a possible D gene (5 bases). CDR1 is SQVTM and CDR2 is ANQGSEA in the germline V gene. The CDR3 sequence is 11 residues long.

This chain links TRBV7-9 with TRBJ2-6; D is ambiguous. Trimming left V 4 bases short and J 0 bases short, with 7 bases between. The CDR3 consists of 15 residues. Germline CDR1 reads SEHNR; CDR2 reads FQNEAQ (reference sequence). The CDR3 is CASSSSTSGANVLTF. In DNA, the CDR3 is TGTGCCAGCAGCTCCTCTACCTCTGGGGCCAACGTCCTGACTTTC. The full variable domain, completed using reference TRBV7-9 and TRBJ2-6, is DTGVSQNPRHKITKRGQNVTFRCDPISEHNRLYWYRQTLGQGPEFLTYFQNEAQLEKSRLLSDRFSAERPKGSFSTLEIQRTEQGDSAMYLCASSSSTSGANVLTFGAGSRLTVL.

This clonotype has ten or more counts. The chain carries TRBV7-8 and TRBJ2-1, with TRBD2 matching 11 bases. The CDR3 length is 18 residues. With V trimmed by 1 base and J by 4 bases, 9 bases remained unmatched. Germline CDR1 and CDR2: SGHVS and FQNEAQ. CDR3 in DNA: TGTGCCAGCAGCTTAGGCGGTAGCGGGAGGGCCAGGTACAATGAGCAGTTCTTC. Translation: CASSLGGSGRARYNEQFF.

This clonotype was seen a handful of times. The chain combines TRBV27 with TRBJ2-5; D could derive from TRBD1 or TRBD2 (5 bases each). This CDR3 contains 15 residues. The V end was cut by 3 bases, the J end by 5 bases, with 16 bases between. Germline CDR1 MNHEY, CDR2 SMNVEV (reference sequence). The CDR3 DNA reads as TGTGCCAGCAGTTTGACTAACGGGGCCGAGGAGACCCAGTACTTC. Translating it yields CASSLTNGAEETQYF.

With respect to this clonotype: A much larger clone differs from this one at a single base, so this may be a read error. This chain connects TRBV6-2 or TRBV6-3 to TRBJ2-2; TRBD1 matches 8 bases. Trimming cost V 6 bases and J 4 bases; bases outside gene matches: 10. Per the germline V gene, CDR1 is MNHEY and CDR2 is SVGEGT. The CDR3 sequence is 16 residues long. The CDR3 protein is CASRRRTGTRTGELFF. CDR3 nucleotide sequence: TGTGCCAGCAGGCGGAGGACAGGGACGCGCACCGGGGAGCTGTTTTTT.

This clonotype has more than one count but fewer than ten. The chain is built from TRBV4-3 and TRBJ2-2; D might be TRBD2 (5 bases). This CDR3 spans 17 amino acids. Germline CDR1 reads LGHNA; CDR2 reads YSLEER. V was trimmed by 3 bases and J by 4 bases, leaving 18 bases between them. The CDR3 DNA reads TGCGCCAGCAGCCATGAGGACCCAAGAGGGATCACCGGGGAGCTGTTTTTT. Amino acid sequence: CASSHEDPRGITGELFF.

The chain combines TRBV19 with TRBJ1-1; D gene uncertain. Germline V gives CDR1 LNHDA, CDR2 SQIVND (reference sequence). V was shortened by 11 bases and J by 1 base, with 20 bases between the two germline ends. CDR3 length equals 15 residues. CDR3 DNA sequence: TGTGCCGCTTCTGGCCGGGGAAAGGGGAACACTGAAGCTTTCTTT. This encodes CAASGRGKGNTEAFF.

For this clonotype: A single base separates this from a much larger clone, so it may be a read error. The CDR3 DNA reads TGCGCCAGCAGACCTACCGGGACAGTGGGGGGCTACACCTTC. The encoded protein is CASRPTGTVGGYTF. The chain employs TRBV5-1 and TRBJ1-2, with 7 bases fitting TRBD1. Germline V CDR1 and CDR2: SGHRS, YFSETQ. The CDR3 covers 14 residues. Trimming removed 5 bases from V and 8 bases from J; junction bases left unmatched: 12.

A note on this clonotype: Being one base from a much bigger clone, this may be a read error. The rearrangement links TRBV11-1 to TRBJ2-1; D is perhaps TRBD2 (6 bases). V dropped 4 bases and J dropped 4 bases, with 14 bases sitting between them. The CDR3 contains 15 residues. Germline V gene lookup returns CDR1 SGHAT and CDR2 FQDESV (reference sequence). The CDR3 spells CASSYLAGKYNEQFF. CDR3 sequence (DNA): TGTGCCAGCAGCTACTTGGCGGGAAAATACAATGAGCAGTTCTTC. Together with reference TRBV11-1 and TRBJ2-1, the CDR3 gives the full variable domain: EAEVAQSPRYKITEKSQAVAFWCDPISGHATLYWYRQILGQGPELLVQFQDESVVDDSQLPKDRFSAERLKGVDSTLKIQPAELGDSAMYLCASSYLAGKYNEQFFGPGTRLTVL.

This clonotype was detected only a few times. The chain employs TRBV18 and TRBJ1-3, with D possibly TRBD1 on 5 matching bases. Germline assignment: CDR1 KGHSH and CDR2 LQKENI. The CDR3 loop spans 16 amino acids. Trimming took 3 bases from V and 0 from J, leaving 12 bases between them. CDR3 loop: CASSPLDTASGNTIYF. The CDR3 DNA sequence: TGTGCCAGCTCACCGTTGGACACTGCCTCTGGAAACACCATATATTTT.

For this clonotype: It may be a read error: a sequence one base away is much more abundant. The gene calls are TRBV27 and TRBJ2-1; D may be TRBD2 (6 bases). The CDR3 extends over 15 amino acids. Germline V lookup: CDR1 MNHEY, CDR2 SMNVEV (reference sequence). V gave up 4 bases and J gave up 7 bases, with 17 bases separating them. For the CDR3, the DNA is TGTGCCAGCAGTTCATCAAGACTAGTAGAAAATGAGCAGTTCTTC. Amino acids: CASSSSRLVENEQFF.

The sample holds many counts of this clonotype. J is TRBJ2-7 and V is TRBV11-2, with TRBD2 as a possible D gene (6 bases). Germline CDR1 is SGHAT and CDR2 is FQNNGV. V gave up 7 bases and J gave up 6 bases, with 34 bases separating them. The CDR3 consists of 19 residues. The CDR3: CASIRRFARGRDGKREQYF. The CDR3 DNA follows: TGTGCCAGCATAAGGCGGTTCGCTCGGGGGAGAGACGGGAAACGCGAGCAGTACTTC.

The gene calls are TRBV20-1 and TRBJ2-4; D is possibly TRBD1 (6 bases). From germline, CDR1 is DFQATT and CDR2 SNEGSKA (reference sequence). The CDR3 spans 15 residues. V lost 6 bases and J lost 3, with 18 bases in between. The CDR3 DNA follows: TGCAGTGCCCTAAACTACAGGGAAGGCAAAAACATTCAGTACTTC. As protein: CSALNYREGKNIQYF.

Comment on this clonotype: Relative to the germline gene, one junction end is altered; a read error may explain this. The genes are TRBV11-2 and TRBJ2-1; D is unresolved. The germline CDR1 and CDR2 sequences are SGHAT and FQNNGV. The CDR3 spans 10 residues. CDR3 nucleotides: TGTGCCAGCGGTAGCAATGAGCGGTTCTTC. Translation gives CASGSNERFF.

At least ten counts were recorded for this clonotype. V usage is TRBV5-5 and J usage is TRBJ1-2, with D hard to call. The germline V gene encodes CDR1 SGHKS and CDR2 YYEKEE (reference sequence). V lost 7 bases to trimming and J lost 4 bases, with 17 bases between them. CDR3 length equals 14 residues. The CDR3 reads CASFPGGRLYGYTF. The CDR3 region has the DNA TGTGCCAGCTTCCCAGGAGGGCGGCTCTATGGCTACACCTTC. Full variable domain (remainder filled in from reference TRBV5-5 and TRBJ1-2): DAGVTQSPTHLIKTRGQQVTLRCSPISGHKSVSWYQQVLGQGPQFIFQYYEKEERGRGNFPDRFSARQFPNYSSELNVNALLLGDSALYLCASFPGGRLYGYTFGSGTRLTVV.

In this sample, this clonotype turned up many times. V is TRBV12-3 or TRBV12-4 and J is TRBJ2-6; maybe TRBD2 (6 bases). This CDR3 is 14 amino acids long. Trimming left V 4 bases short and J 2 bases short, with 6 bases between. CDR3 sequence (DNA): TGTGCCAGCAGTTGGAGGGCTGGGGCCAACGTCCTGACTTTC. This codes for CASSWRAGANVLTF.

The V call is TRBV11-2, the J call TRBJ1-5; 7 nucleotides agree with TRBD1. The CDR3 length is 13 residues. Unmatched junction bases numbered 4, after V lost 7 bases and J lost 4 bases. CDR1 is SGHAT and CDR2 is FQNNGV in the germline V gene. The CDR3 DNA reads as TGTGCCAGCACCTTGGACAGGAATCAGCCCCAGCATTTT. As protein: CASTLDRNQPQHF.

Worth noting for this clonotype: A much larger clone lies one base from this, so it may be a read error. The CDR3 nucleotides are TGTGCCATCAGTCAGTCGCACAGCCTCTACGAGCAGTACTTC. This gives the protein CAISQSHSLYEQYF. V gene TRBV10-3 combines with J gene TRBJ2-7, with D unresolved. Germline values: CDR1 ENHRY, CDR2 SYGVKD. CDR3 length: 14 amino acids.

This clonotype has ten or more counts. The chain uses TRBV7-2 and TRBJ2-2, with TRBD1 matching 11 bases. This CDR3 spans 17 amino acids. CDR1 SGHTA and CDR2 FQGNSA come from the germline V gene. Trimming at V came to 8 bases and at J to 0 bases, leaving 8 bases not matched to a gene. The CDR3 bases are TGTGCCAGCTACTCGGGACAGGGGGTTTCGAACACCGGGGAGCTGTTTTTT. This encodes CASYSGQGVSNTGELFF.

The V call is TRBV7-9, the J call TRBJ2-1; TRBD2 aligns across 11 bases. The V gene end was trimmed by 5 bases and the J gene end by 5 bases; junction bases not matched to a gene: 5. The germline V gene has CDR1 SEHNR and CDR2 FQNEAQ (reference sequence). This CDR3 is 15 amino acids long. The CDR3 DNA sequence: TGTGCCAGCAGCAAAGGACTAGCGGGCGACAATGAGCAGTTCTTC. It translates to CASSKGLAGDNEQFF. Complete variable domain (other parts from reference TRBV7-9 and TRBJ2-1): DTGVSQNPRHKITKRGQNVTFRCDPISEHNRLYWYRQTLGQGPEFLTYFQNEAQLEKSRLLSDRFSAERPKGSFSTLEIQRTEQGDSAMYLCASSKGLAGDNEQFFGPGTRLTVL.

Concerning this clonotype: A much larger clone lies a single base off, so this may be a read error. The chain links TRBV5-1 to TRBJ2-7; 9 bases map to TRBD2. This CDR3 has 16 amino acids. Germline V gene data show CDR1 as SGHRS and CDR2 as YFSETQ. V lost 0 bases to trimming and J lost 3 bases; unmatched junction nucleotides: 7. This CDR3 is CASSLGFIAGVYEQYF. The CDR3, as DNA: TGCGCCAGCAGCTTGGGTTTCATAGCGGGAGTCTACGAGCAGTACTTC.

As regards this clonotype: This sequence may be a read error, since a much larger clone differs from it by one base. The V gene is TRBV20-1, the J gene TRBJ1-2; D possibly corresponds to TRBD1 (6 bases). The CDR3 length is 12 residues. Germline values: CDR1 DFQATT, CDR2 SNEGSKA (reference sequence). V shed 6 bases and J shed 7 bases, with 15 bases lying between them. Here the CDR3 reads CSAYRESSGYTF. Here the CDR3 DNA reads TGCAGTGCCTACAGGGAAAGTAGTGGCTACACCTTC.

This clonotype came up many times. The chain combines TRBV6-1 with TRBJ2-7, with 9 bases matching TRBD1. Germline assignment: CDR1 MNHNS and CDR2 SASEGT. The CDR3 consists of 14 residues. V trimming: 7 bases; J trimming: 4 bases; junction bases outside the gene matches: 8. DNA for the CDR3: TGTGCCAGCAAGCCCGGGACAGGGCGTTACGAGCAGTACTTC. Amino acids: CASKPGTGRYEQYF.

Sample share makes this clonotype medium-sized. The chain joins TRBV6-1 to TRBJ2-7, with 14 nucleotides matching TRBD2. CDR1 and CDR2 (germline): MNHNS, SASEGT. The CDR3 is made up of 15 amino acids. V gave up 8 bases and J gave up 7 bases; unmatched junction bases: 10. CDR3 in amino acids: CASRGTSGRSEEQYF. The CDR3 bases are TGTGCCAGCCGAGGGACTAGCGGGAGATCAGAAGAGCAGTACTTC.

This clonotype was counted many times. The DNA of the CDR3 is TGTGCCACAAGATGGAACACTGAAGCTTTCTTT. Its translation is CATRWNTEAFF. The chain has TRBV19 and TRBJ1-1; D is ambiguous. Germline V gives CDR1 LNHDA, CDR2 SQIVND (reference sequence). Between the trimmed V and J ends, which lost 10 bases and 1 base, there was a span of 7 bases. The CDR3 runs to 11 residues.

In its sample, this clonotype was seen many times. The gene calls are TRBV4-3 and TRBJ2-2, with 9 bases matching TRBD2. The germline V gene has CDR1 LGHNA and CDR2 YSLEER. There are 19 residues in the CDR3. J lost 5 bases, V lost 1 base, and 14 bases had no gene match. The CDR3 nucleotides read TGCGCCAGCAGCCAAGGGTGGGTAGCGGGAGTCCTGCAGACCGGGGAGCTGTTTTTT. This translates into CASSQGWVAGVLQTGELFF.

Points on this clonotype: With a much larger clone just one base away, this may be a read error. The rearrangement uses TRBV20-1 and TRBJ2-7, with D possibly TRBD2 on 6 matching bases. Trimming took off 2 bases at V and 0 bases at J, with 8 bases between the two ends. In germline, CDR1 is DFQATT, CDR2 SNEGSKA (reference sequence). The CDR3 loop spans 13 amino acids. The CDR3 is CSARHGSSYEQYF. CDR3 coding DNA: TGCAGTGCTAGACACGGGAGCTCCTACGAGCAGTACTTC.

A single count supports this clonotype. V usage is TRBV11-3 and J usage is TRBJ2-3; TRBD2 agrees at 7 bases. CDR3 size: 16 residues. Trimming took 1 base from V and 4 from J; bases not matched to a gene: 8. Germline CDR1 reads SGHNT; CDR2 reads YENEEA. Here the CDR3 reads CASSLGASGSPDTQYF. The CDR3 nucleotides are TGTGCCAGCAGCTTAGGGGCTAGCGGCTCTCCAGATACGCAGTATTTT.

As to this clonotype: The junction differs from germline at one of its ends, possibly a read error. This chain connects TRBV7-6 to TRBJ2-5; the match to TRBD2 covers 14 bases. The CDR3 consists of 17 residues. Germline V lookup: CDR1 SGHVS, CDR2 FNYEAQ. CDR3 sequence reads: CASSTGLAGGVEETQYF. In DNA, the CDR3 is TGTGCTAGCAGCACCGGACTAGCGGGAGGAGTGGAAGAGACCCAGTACTTC.

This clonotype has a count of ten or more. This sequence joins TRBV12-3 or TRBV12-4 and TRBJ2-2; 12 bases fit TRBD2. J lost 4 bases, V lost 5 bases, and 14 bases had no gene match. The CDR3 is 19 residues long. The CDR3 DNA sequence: TGTGCCAGCAGTAGAGACAGGGGGCGACTAGCGGGAGCCACCGGGGAGCTGTTTTTT. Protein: CASSRDRGRLAGATGELFF.